This TCR beta chain originates from a study of shared clonotypes between healthy human individuals. Donors were healthy HIV-negative adults without recently reported acute infections or vaccinations. The investigators split CD4+ cells into a CD45RA+ naive subset and a CD45RA-negative memory subset. Generated by immunoSEQ multiplex PCR, the TCRdb table keeps only in-frame clones and is missing some. In the table there are over 1.4 million clones, 96% of which are singletons. Germline CDR1 KGHSH, CDR2 LQKENI. V was clipped by 1 base and J by 5 bases, with 14 bases between them. CDR3 length: 15 amino acids. This clone was counted once.

The origin of this receptor is a man aged 25-45 years in good health. The chain links TRBV18 to TRBJ2-5; D is unresolved. The material sequenced was naive CD4+ T cells sorted from blood. Documented subset: CD45RA+ positively selected. CDR3 nucleotide sequence: TGTGCCAGCTCACCACTGGCCATCCCGTCGGAGACCCAGTACTTC. It specifies CASSPLAIPSETQYF. Full variable domain (outside the CDR3, taken from reference TRBV18 and TRBJ2-5): NAGVMQNPRHLVRRRGQEARLRCSPMKGHSHVYWYRQLPEEGLKFMVYLQKENIIDESGMPKERFSAEFPKEGPSILRIQQVVRGDSAAYFCASSPLAIPSETQYFGPGTRLLVL.